This TCR beta chain emerged from a study of T cells in Graves' hyperthyroidism and ophthalmopathy. Across the whole study: Peripheral blood collection took place at initial diagnosis, before any treatment.

Researchers took RNA transcripts and amplified the TCR beta CDR3 regions from them. HTBI primers were the set used in a first-round RT-PCR of the TCR CDR3. A single record per CDR3 protein comes from TCRdb applying MiXCR to the multiplex PCR reads. The sample lists more than 300,000 distinct CDR3 sequences, about 18% occurring once. There are 16 residues in the CDR3. Per the germline V gene, CDR1 is SGHRS and CDR2 is YFSETQ. J gave up 4 bases and V 0 bases, and 6 bases lay outside the gene matches. Study-level points and caveats: A 13 V-J model separated ophthalmopathy from stable hyperthyroidism. Most expanded thyroid clonotypes above 0.001 recurred in blood.

This clonotype showed up many times. The antigen is not known. This TCR was sampled from a man between 18 and 35 years old with Graves' ophthalmopathy. The chain is built from TRBV5-1 and TRBJ2-3; 9 bases are a match to TRBD1. Sequencing input: blood. CDR3 region: CASSLVGGQGPDTQYF. The CDR3 nucleotides are TGCGCCAGCAGCTTGGTGGGCGGACAGGGGCCAGATACGCAGTATTTT. Filled out from reference TRBV5-1 and TRBJ2-3, the complete variable domain reads KAGVTQTPRYLIKTRGQQVTLSCSPISGHRSVSWYQQTPGQGLQFLFEYFSETQRNKGNFPGRFSGRQFSNSRSEMNVSTLELGDSALYLCASSLVGGQGPDTQYFGPGTRLTVL.